Each of the 7 T cell receptor beta chains below was sequenced from the same sample in a study of blood T cells in healthy people across ages. Sample-barcoded 5' priming and a J-beta primer mix drove a second PCR of 7 to 11 cycles. From the 5' RACE reads, TCRdb called clonotypes with MiXCR, one entry per CDR3 protein. The data contain over a million distinct CDR3 sequences, approximately 26% of them singletons. This sample was shared with a second study, whose subject was T cells of mothers and their children.

The sequenced material came from blood. These receptors all come from a girl aged 2-10 years in good health.

This clonotype was detected only a few times. The chain recombines TRBV6-6 with TRBJ2-7; possibly TRBD1 for D (5 bases). Trimming took 8 bases from V and 4 from J, leaving 18 bases between them. The CDR3 consists of 14 residues. Per germline, CDR1 MNHNY and CDR2 SVGAGI (reference sequence). The CDR3 nucleotides are TGTGCCAGCCACCTCACAGGAACCTCGTACGAGCAGTACTTC. Amino acids: CASHLTGTSYEQYF.

There are a few counts of this clonotype. This chain joins TRBV5-6 and TRBJ1-4; the D is unclear. Germline V gives CDR1 SGHDT, CDR2 YYEEEE. The germline V and J ends were trimmed by 2 bases and 8 bases, with 13 bases remaining between them. CDR3 size: 14 residues. CDR3 sequence (DNA): TGTGCCAGCAGCTTTCGGGCGGGGATCGAAAAACTGTTTTTT. This sequence encodes CASSFRAGIEKLFF.

The chain is built from TRBV6-5 and TRBJ1-2, with D perhaps TRBD1 (6 bases). V lost 0 bases, J lost 7 bases, and 15 bases lay in between. The CDR3 sequence is 15 residues long. CDR1 and CDR2 (germline): MNHEY, SVGAGI. CDR3 loop: CASSYSYKGGGGYTF. The CDR3 region has the DNA TGTGCCAGCAGTTACTCCTATAAGGGGGGAGGTGGCTACACCTTC.

In the case of this clonotype: One end of the junction fails to match germline, which may point to a read error. V and J are TRBV6-5 and TRBJ1-6; weak D call: TRBD1 (6 bases). From germline, CDR1 is MNHEY and CDR2 SVGAGI. CDR3 length equals 13 residues. DNA of the CDR3: TGTGCCAGCAGCAAAGGGGGAAATTCACCCCACCACTTT. This encodes CASSKGGNSPHHF.

A few counts support this clonotype. CDR3 DNA sequence: TGTGCCTGCTCCAGGGGGAGAACTTTCTTT. It yields the protein CACSRGRTFF. The chain has TRBV28 and TRBJ1-1, with 7 nucleotides matching TRBD1. The CDR3 runs 10 residues. Per germline, CDR1 MDHEN and CDR2 SYDVKM. Trimming cost V 11 bases and J 12 bases; bases outside gene matches: 9.

This rearrangement joins TRBV14 to TRBJ1-3; weak D call: TRBD1 (6 bases). CDR3 size: 14 residues. V lost 6 bases and J lost 1, with 10 bases in between. Germline V CDR1 and CDR2: SGHDN, FVKESK. The CDR3: CASRIGGSGNTIYF. In DNA, the CDR3 is TGTGCCAGCAGGATAGGGGGATCTGGAAACACCATATATTTT. The variable domain in full, with the rest retrieved from reference TRBV14 and TRBJ1-3, is EAGVTQFPSHSVIEKGQTVTLRCDPISGHDNLYWYRRVMGKEIKFLLHFVKESKQDESGMPNNRFLAERTGGTYSTLKVQPAELEDSGVYFCASRIGGSGNTIYFGEGSWLTVV.

The V gene is TRBV12-5, the J gene TRBJ2-3, with TRBD2 as a possible D gene (5 bases). CDR3 size: 16 residues. Deletions cut 4 bases from V and 6 bases from J, with 20 bases between. Germline V gives CDR1 LGHNT, CDR2 FRNRAP. CDR3 sequence (DNA): TGTGCTAGTGGTTCCCCCCGAGGGTCCATTTTCGATACGCAGTATTTT. Translating it yields CASGSPRGSIFDTQYF.